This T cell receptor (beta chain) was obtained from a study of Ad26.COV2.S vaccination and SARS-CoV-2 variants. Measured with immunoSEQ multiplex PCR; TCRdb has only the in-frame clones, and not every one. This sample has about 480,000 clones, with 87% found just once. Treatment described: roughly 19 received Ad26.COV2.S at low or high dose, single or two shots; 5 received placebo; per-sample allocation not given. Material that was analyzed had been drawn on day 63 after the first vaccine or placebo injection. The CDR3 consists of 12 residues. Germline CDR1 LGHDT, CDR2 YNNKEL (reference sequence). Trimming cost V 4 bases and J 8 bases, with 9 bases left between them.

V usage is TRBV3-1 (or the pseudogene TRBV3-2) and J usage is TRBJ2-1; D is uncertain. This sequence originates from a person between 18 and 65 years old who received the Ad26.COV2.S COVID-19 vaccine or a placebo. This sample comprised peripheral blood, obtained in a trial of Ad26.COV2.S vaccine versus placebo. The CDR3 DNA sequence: TGTGCCAGCAGCCCCCTTGGGGATGAGCAGTTCTTC. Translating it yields CASSPLGDEQFF.